The clone carrying this TCR beta chain was picked up a small number of times. Antigen: not known. Trimming removed 1 base from V and 9 bases from J, with 10 bases in between. CDR1 and CDR2 from the germline V gene are SGHVS and FNYEAQ. The CDR3 extends over 13 amino acids. PCR was performed using 60 Vbeta and 13 Jbeta primers. The method was immunoSEQ multiplex PCR; TCRdb's version includes in-frame clones alone and lacks a portion of them. The sample gives around 110,000 clones, approximately 70% of which show up once; roughly 9% is in the top ten. The data are from a study of cytomegalovirus exposure and HLA in healthy donors. General observations from the study: In a later analysis, several top co-occurrence clusters appeared linked to parvovirus B19, influenza, CMV and Epstein-Barr virus.

Sequencing was performed on PBMCs. This clonotype was obtained from a man aged 30 to 45 in good health and CMV-seropositive. The gene calls are TRBV7-6 and TRBJ2-1; perhaps TRBD1 as D (6 bases). For the CDR3, the DNA is TGTGCCAGCAGCTTAGAAACAGGGTTTGAGCAGTTCTTC. This sequence encodes CASSLETGFEQFF.